What follows is one T cell receptor beta chain and its context. Its antigen is currently not known. One base away there is no much larger clone; base qualities are not given. Healthy HIV-negative adults with no recently reported acute infections or vaccinations were included as donors. Every donor was a Caucasian adult residing in Nashville, Tennessee, USA. For unsorted samples, some 90 million PBMCs were counted, and genomic DNA was extracted using the QIAamp DNA Blood Mini kit. After blood collection by leukapheresis, PBMCs were isolated using Ficoll-Histopaque density gradient centrifugation and then cryopreserved in the vapor phase of liquid nitrogen. The data were obtained in a study of shared clonotypes between healthy human individuals (dated by TCRdb to about 2020). Background on the whole study: Three men and a couple of women, aged 18 to 49 years, made up the cohort. Between about 0.9 and 8.9 billion PBMCs per donor were obtained by leukapheresis. Different laboratories and diverse techniques were used to prepare libraries and sequence TCR repertoires, to increase sequencing depth and limit assay-specific biases. Blood TCR repertoires of roughly five healthy adults were deeply sequenced to estimate repertoire size and the extent of clonotype sharing between individuals.

Results and caveats for the whole study, not just this receptor: Because the study included a small number of donors, the genetic and exposure-history diversity represented was limited. Based on pairwise subsampling, the degree of clonotype sharing among donors was expected to be affected by sequencing depth. Sampling was restricted to blood, and TCR repertoires in tissues likely differ from the TCR repertoires found in blood.

Ends trimmed: V by 2 bases, J by 2 bases; bases unmatched to a gene: 2. CDR1 and CDR2 are drawn from the germline V gene: MRHNA, SNTAGT. The CDR3 starts with the cysteine, ends with the phenylalanine, and has 15 residues. Only the CDR3 DNA stays, 45 bases, in frame from base 1. Using the deep immunoSEQ assay, TCR CDR3 regions were amplified from genomic DNA by multiplex PCR. Genomic DNA extracted from each cell subset was distributed evenly over all wells of several immunoSEQ 96-well plates, and each plate served as one replicate. For unsorted PBMC, each replicate PCR was loaded with roughly 330 ng genomic DNA, equivalent to around 30,000 T cell genomes. Genomic DNA from unsorted PBMC was sequenced over ten immunoSEQ deep assay plates. Purified libraries were quantified with a Qubit 3.0 fluorometer, sized on a Bioanalyzer 2100, and re-quantified with the KAPA Library Quantification kit. Every immunoSEQ 96-well plate was sequenced on a dedicated single-read 150-cycle Illumina NextSeq 550 flow cell. Regarding the original processing steps: Because the immunoSEQ output included only junctional sequences and no quality scores, the filtering could not be the same as the filtering used for full-length reads. Sequences were annotated with PyIR, a Python wrapper for IgBLAST v1.9, using IMGT germline references to assign V/J genes and CDR3. Any read was removed if the V/J assignment was weak (E-value above 1e-6), the CDR3 was missing, or the read contained stop codons, out-of-frame junctions, or ambiguous translated residues. V3J clonotypes were defined by identical inferred V gene, J gene, and CDR3 amino acid sequence. To compute the percentage overlap between repertoires, the number of shared unique clonotypes was divided by the size of the smaller repertoire. Three approaches were used to assess repertoire richness: RTK rarefaction, the Chao1 estimator, and Recon v2.1 estimates of unobserved clonotypes. The table was pulled from immuneACCESS by TCRdb, which kept in-frame rearrangements only. Such tables lose some clones; where checked, under half of the loss comes from unresolved V genes, and the rest has no known cause. That table gives V, J and clone size, and the DNA gave D and trimming. Counted in this sample were more than 400,000 clones; about 85% of them appeared once. The ten largest make up 12% of the sample.

Sequencing input: PBMCs. In this chain, TRBV6-4 is recombined with TRBJ2-2; 7 middle bases align to TRBD1. The TCR sequence derives from a woman aged 40-49 years in good health. Some clones in this sample may be carry-over from other donors' samples. The CDR3 here reads CASSDRGPNTGELFF. In nucleotide form, the sequence is TGTGCCAGCAGTGACAGGGGGCCTAACACCGGGGAGCTGTTTTTT.